The clone carrying this TCR beta chain has a count of ten or more. Its specificity is not known. This sample was taken from a study of identical twins. Notes on the study in general: Within monozygotic twins, out-of-frame TCR alpha sharing was underestimated by the models.

TCRdb independently ran MiXCR on the 5' RACE reads; one entry per CDR3 protein. The sample carries 260,000 or so distinct CDR3 sequences, approximately 7.8% recorded once. The germline V gene encodes CDR1 MNHEY and CDR2 SVGAGI. This CDR3 has 12 amino acids. Trimming shortened V by 2 bases and J by 6 bases, and 7 bases separated the two germline ends. These data were also reused for a study on yellow fever vaccine responses in identical twins.

This TCR was recovered from a young woman in good health. The chain couples TRBV6-5 to TRBJ1-2; D is ambiguous. Sequencing was performed on CD8+ T cells sorted from blood. CDR3 residues: CASSYRPDGYTF. The CDR3 DNA sequence: TGTGCCAGCAGTTACAGACCGGATGGCTACACCTTC.